The rows below give T cell receptor beta chains drawn from one sample of a study of cytomegalovirus exposure and HLA in healthy donors. The repertoire was sequenced with immunoSEQ multiplex PCR; TCRdb's copy has only in-frame clones and lacks some. The table has under 65,000 clones, approximately 82% seen once; the top ten hold about 3.1%. The sequencing input was PBMCs. These TCRs come from a man in his fifties or sixties in good health and CMV-seronegative. The CDR3 runs from the conserved cysteine through the conserved F or W. Each record gives: J gene, D gene, clone size, V gene, CDR3 protein, CDR3 DNA. D genes are given only for firm matches. Not all rows give a size; the values are once, few, many and, for expanded clones, a class.

TRBJ1-6 NA NA TRBV5-5 CASSLKAGNSPLHF TGTGCCAGCAGCTTGAAGGCCGGGAATTCACCCCTCCACTTT
TRBJ2-2 NA NA TRBV7-9 CASRHPRGTGELFF TGTGCCAGCAGGCATCCCAGGGGCACCGGGGAGCTGTTTTTT
TRBJ2-7 TRBD1 NA TRBV7-2 CASRPSDRGVFYEQYF TGTGCCAGCAGACCAAGCGACAGGGGGGTTTTCTACGAGCAGTACTTC
TRBJ1-6 NA NA TRBV15 CATRGDSPSGNSPLHF TGTGCCACCAGGGGAGATAGCCCGAGTGGTAATTCACCCCTCCACTTT
TRBJ2-3 TRBD2 once TRBV2 CASRLRLADSTDTQYF TGTGCCAGCAGACTCAGACTAGCGGATTCCACAGATACGCAGTATTTT
TRBJ1-1 TRBD1 NA TRBV4-2 CASSHVDREVTEAFF TGTGCCAGCAGCCATGTTGACAGGGAGGTCACTGAAGCTTTCTTT
TRBJ2-2 TRBD1 few TRBV6-1 CASREGAAGELFF TGTGCCAGCAGAGAGGGGGCGGCCGGGGAGCTGTTTTTT
TRBJ2-7 NA NA TRBV6-1 CACQFSYEQYF TGTGCCTGTCAGTTCTCCTACGAGCAGTACTTC
TRBJ2-7 TRBD2 NA TRBV4-3 CASSLGTSGGLEQYF TGCGCCAGCAGCCTTGGGACTAGCGGGGGTCTCGAGCAGTACTTC
TRBJ2-7 NA NA TRBV19 CASSLGARAYEQYF TGTGCCAGTAGTCTGGGGGCAAGGGCCTACGAGCAGTACTTC
TRBJ1-5 NA NA TRBV18 CASSQGSQPQHF TGTGCCAGCTCCCAGGGGAGTCAGCCCCAGCATTTT
TRBJ2-1 TRBD1 NA TRBV29-1 CSGTGPSYNEQFF TGCAGCGGGACAGGGCCATCCTACAATGAGCAGTTCTTC
TRBJ2-2 TRBD1 NA TRBV7-2 CASGTGGLNTGELFF TGTGCCAGCGGGACAGGGGGCTTGAACACCGGGGAGCTGTTTTTT
TRBJ1-1 TRBD1 NA TRBV5-1 CASSVLRGSGTEAFF TGCGCCAGCAGCGTCCTCAGGGGGTCGGGGACTGAAGCTTTCTTT
TRBJ2-1 NA NA TRBV10-1 CASSGEGYNEQFF TGCGCCAGCAGTGGTGAGGGTTACAATGAGCAGTTCTTC
TRBJ2-7 NA NA TRBV29-1 CSVVYTPYEQYF TGCAGCGTTGTTTACACCCCCTACGAGCAGTACTTC
TRBJ2-7 NA NA TRBV6-1 CASSGGYRTNYEQYF TGTGCCAGCAGTGGAGGGTACAGGACTAACTACGAGCAGTACTTC
TRBJ2-3 NA NA TRBV27 CASSQSRVTDTQYF TGTGCCAGCAGTCAATCGCGGGTTACAGATACGCAGTATTTT
TRBJ2-5 NA NA TRBV11-2 CASSLVLNQETQYF TGTGCCAGCAGCTTAGTTCTTAACCAAGAGACCCAGTACTTC
TRBJ2-3 NA NA TRBV27 CASSLTTASTDTQYF TGTGCCAGCAGTTTAACGACAGCTAGCACAGATACGCAGTATTTT
TRBJ2-3 TRBD1 NA TRBV5-4 CASSLEGATDTQYF TGTGCCAGCAGCTTGGAGGGGGCCACAGATACGCAGTATTTT
TRBJ1-3 NA NA TRBV9 CASSLTGTTNTIYF TGTGCCAGCAGCTTAACCGGGACTACAAACACCATATATTTT
TRBJ1-4 TRBD1 once TRBV7-6 CASSHRQGGDEKLFF TGTGCCAGCAGCCACCGACAGGGCGGGGATGAAAAACTGTTTTTT
TRBJ2-7 TRBD1 NA TRBV18 CASSPTGDGYEQYF TGTGCCAGCTCACCAACAGGGGACGGTTACGAGCAGTACTTC
TRBJ1-2 TRBD1 NA TRBV19 CASSRGGNRGYGYTF TGTGCCAGTAGCCGAGGGGGCAACCGGGGTTATGGCTACACCTTC
TRBJ1-2 NA NA TRBV30 CAWSVPPGNYGYTF TGTGCCTGGAGTGTACCCCCGGGGAACTATGGCTACACCTTC
TRBJ1-4 NA NA TRBV19 CASTTGVGQGFSTNEKLFF TGTGCCAGTACCACCGGGGTCGGGCAGGGGTTTTCAACTAATGAAAAACTGTTTTTT
TRBJ1-2 NA few TRBV11-2 CASSPGALYDGYTF TGTGCCAGCAGCCCAGGTGCTTTATACGATGGCTACACCTTC
TRBJ1-4 NA NA TRBV7-9 CASSFDRKNEKLFF TGTGCCAGCAGCTTCGACAGGAAAAATGAAAAACTGTTTTTT
TRBJ1-1 TRBD1 NA TRBV7-9 CASSLVQGAPEAFF TGTGCCAGCAGCTTAGTACAGGGGGCGCCTGAAGCTTTCTTT
TRBJ2-2 TRBD1 NA TRBV7-2 CASSRDRGRPGELFF TGTGCCAGCAGCAGGGACAGGGGGCGTCCCGGGGAGCTGTTTTTT